These 9 T cell receptor beta chains originate from one sample sequenced in a study of blood T cell repertoires in COVID-19. Assay: immunoSEQ multiplex PCR; the TCRdb copy retains only in-frame clones and omits some. The sample lists fewer than 350,000 clones; around nine tenths were seen once. Sequenced material: PBMCs or T cells enriched from blood (not recorded which). The source is a woman aged 40 to 50 who had recovered from COVID-19.

On this clone: Within the sample, other DNA sequences also encode this same CDR3. This chain uses TRBV27 with TRBJ2-7; 9 nucleotides line up with TRBD1. The CDR3 totals 14 residues. Losses at the gene ends were 4 bases for V and 4 bases for J; bases not matched to a gene: 5. Germline-derived CDR1 and CDR2 are MNHEY and SMNVEV (reference sequence). The CDR3 nucleotides are TGTGCCAGCAGTTCCCGGGACAGGGTTTACGAGCAGTACTTC. Amino acid sequence: CASSSRDRVYEQYF.

The rearrangement uses TRBV7-2 and TRBJ2-5, with D maybe TRBD2 (7 bases). The CDR3 runs 15 residues. Germline CDR1 is SGHTA and CDR2 is FQGNSA. Trimming cost V 5 bases and J 4 bases, with 17 bases left between them. CDR3 nucleotides: TGTGCCAGCAGCCAGCCTACAGGGAGGGTAGAGACCCAGTACTTC. This gives the protein CASSQPTGRVETQYF.

V is TRBV19 and J is TRBJ2-3, with a possible D match to TRBD1 (6 bases). Germline V gives CDR1 LNHDA, CDR2 SQIVND (reference sequence). The V end lost 10 bases, the J end lost 3 bases, and 17 bases lay between the germline ends. This CDR3 has 14 residues. The CDR3 reads CATGQLGKTDTQYF. Here the CDR3 DNA reads TGTGCCACTGGACAGCTTGGGAAAACAGATACGCAGTATTTT.

The table lists this clone with a few counts. The chain is built from TRBV4-3 and TRBJ2-3, with 10 bases matching TRBD1. The length of the CDR3 is 16 residues. The germline V gene encodes CDR1 LGHNA and CDR2 YSLEER. The V segment lost 2 bases and the J segment 5 bases; nucleotides outside the gene matches: 7. The CDR3 bases are TGCGCCAGCAGCCAATTCCGGGACAGGGGTGGAGATACGCAGTATTTT. It is translated as CASSQFRDRGGDTQYF.

In this sample, this clone turned up a few times. The CDR3 here is CASSPTGNARYEQYF. The CDR3 DNA sequence: TGTGCCAGCAGTCCGACAGGGAACGCGCGTTACGAGCAGTACTTC. The rearrangement joins TRBV27 to TRBJ2-7; 7 nucleotides match TRBD1. CDR1 is MNHEY and CDR2 is SMNVEV in the germline V gene (reference sequence). V dropped 5 bases and J dropped 4; count of bases not matched to a gene: 11. The CDR3 consists of 15 residues.

This rearrangement joins TRBV18 to TRBJ1-1; perhaps TRBD1 as D (5 bases). This CDR3 has 15 residues. V was pared by 5 bases and J by 0 bases, with 13 bases between. In germline, CDR1 is KGHSH, CDR2 LQKENI. The CDR3 sequence is CASSLGQIMNTEAFF. In nucleotides, the CDR3 is TGTGCCAGCTCATTAGGACAAATCATGAACACTGAAGCTTTCTTT.

This clone was seen only once. The chain carries TRBV20-1 and TRBJ1-3; 10 bases agree with TRBD1. CDR1 DFQATT and CDR2 SNEGSKA come from the germline V gene (reference sequence). This CDR3 region has 15 residues. Germline trimming cut 5 bases from V and 0 bases from J; bases unmatched to any gene: 4. The CDR3 DNA is TGCAGTGCTCGTGACAGGGGGCTCTCTGGAAACACCATATATTTT. This translates into CSARDRGLSGNTIYF.

The chain employs TRBV19 and TRBJ2-1; 8 bases fit TRBD2. Germline values: CDR1 LNHDA, CDR2 SQIVND (reference sequence). With V trimmed by 3 bases and J by 7 bases, 5 bases remained unmatched. The CDR3 contains 14 residues. The CDR3 spells CASSMISGMNEQFF. The CDR3 region has the DNA TGTGCCAGTAGTATGATTAGCGGGATGAATGAGCAGTTCTTC.

The chain carries TRBV11-1 and TRBJ2-5; a possible D gene is TRBD2 (6 bases). Trimming pared 5 bases from V and 0 bases from J, leaving 7 bases between. From germline, CDR1 is SGHAT and CDR2 FQDESV (reference sequence). CDR3 length: 13 residues. This CDR3 reads CASSRDYQETQYF. In DNA form, the CDR3 reads TGTGCCAGCAGCCGGGACTACCAAGAGACCCAGTACTTC.